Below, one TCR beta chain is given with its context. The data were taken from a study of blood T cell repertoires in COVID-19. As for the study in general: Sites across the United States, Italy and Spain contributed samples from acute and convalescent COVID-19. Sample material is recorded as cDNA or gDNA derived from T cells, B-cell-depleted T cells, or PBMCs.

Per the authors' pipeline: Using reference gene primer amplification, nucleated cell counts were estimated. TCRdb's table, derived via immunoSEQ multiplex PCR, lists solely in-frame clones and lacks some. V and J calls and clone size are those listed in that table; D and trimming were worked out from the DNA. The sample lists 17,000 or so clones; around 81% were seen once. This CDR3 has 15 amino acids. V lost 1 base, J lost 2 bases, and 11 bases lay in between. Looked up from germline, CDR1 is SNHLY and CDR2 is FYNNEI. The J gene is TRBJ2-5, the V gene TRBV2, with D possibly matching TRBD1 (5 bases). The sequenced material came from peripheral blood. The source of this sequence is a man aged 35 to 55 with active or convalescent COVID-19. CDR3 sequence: CASSEEGQGQETQYF. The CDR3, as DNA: TGTGCCAGCAGTGAAGAAGGGCAGGGTCAAGAGACCCAGTACTTC.